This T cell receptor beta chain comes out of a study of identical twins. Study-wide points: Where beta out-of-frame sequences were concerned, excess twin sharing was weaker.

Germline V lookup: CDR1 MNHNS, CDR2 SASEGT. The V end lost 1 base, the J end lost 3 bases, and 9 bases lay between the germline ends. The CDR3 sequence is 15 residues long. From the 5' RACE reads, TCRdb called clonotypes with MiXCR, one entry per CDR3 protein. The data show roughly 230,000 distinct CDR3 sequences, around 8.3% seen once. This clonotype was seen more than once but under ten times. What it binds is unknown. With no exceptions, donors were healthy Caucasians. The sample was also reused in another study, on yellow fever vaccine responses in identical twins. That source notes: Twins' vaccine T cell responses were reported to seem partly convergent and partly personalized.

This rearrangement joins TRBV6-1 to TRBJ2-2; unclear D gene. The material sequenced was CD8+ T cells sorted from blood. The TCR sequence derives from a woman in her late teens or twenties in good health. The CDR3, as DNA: TGTGCCAGCAGTGAAGGGGCCAGACACACCGGGGAGCTGTTTTTT. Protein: CASSEGARHTGELFF.